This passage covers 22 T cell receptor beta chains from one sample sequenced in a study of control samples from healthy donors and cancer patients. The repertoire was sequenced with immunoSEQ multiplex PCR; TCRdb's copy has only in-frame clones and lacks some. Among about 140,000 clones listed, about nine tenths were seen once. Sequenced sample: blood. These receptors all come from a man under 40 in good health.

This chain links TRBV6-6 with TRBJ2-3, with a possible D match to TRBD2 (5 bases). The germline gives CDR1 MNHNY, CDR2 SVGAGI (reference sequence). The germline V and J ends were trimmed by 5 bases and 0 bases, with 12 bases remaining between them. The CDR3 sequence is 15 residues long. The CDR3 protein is CASSLTPGSTDTQYF. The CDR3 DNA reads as TGTGCCAGCAGTCTCACCCCGGGAAGCACAGATACGCAGTATTTT.

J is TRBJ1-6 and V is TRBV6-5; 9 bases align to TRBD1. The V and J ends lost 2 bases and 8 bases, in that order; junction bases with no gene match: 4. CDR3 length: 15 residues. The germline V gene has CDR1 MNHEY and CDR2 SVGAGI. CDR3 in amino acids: CASSYRTGDYSPLHF. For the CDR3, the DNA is TGTGCCAGCAGTTACCGGACAGGGGACTATTCACCCCTCCACTTT.

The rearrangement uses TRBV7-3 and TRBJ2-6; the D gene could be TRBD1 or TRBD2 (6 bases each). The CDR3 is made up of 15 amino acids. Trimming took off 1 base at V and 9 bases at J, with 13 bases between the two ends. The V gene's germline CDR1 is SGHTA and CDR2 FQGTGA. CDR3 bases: TGTGCCAGCAGCTTAAGGAGGGGGGCCAACAACGTCCTGACTTTC. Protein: CASSLRRGANNVLTF.

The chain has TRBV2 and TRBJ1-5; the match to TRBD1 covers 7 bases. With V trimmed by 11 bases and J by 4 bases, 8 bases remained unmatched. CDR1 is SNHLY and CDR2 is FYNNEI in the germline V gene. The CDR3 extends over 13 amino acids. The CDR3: CAGAGTDNQPQHF. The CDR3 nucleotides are TGTGCCGGTGCTGGGACAGATAATCAGCCCCAGCATTTT. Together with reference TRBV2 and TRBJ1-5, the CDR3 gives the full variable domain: EPEVTQTPSHQVTQMGQEVILRCVPISNHLYFYWYRQILGQKVEFLVSFYNNEISEKSEIFDDQFSVERPDGSNFTLKIRSTKLEDSAMYFCAGAGTDNQPQHFGDGTRLSIL.

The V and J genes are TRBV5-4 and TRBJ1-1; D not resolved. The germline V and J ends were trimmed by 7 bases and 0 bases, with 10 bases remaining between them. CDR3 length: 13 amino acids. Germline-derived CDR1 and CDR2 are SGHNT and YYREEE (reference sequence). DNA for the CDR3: TGTGCCAGCTCCACTGACATGAACACTGAAGCTTTCTTT. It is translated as CASSTDMNTEAFF.

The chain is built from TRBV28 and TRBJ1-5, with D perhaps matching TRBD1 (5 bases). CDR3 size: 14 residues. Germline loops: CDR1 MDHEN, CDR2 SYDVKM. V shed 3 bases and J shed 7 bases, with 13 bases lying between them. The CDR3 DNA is TGTGCCAGCAGTTTCCGGGGGGTAGGCCAGCCCCAGCATTTT. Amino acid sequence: CASSFRGVGQPQHF.

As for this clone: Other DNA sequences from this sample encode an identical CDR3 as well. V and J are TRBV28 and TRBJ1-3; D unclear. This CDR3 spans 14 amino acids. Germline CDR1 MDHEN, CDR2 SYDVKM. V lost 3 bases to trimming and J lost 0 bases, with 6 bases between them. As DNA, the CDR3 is TGTGCCAGCAGTTTGGGATTCTCTGGAAACACCATATATTTT. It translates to CASSLGFSGNTIYF. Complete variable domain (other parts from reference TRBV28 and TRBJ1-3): DVKVTQSSRYLVKRTGEKVFLECVQDMDHENMFWYRQDPGLGLRLIYFSYDVKMKEKGDIPEGYSVSREKKERFSLILESASTNQTSMYLCASSLGFSGNTIYFGEGSWLTVV.

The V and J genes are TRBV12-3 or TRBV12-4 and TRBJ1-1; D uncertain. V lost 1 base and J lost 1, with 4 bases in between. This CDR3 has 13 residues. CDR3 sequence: CASSLGANTEAFF. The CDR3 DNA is TGTGCCAGCAGTTTAGGGGCGAACACTGAAGCTTTCTTT.

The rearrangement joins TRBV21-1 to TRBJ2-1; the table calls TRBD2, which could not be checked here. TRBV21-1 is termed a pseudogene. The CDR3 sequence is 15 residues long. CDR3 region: CAQRSAVVSYNEQFF. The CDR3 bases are TGTGCGCAGCGTTCCGCGGTAGTCTCCTACAATGAGCAGTTCTTC.

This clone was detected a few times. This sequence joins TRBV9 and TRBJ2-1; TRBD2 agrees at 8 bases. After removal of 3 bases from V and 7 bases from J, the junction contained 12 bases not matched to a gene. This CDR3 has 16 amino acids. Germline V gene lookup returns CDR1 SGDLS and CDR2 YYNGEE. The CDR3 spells CASSARTSGGGNEQFF. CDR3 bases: TGTGCCAGCAGCGCCCGTACTAGCGGCGGGGGGAATGAGCAGTTCTTC.

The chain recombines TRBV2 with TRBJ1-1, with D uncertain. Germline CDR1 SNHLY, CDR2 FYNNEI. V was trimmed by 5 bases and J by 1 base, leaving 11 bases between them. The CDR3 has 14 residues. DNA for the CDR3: TGTGCCAGCAGTTCTGGACGGGGGAACACTGAAGCTTTCTTT. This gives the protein CASSSGRGNTEAFF.

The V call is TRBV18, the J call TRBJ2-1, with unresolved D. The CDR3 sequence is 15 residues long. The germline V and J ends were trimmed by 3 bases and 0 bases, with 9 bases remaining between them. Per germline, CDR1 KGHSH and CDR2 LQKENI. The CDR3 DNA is TGTGCCAGCTCACCTCTAGACGGCTCCTACAATGAGCAGTTCTTC. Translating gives CASSPLDGSYNEQFF.

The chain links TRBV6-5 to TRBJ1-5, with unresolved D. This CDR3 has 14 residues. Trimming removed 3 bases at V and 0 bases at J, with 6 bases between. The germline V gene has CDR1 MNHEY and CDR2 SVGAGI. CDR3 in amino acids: CASSYGDSNQPQHF. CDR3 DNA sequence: TGTGCCAGCAGTTATGGGGATAGCAATCAGCCCCAGCATTTT.

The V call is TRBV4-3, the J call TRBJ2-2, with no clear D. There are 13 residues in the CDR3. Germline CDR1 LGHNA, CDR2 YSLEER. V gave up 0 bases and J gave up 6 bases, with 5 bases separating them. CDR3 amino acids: CASSQDVPGELFF. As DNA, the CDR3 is TGCGCCAGCAGCCAAGACGTGCCCGGGGAGCTGTTTTTT.

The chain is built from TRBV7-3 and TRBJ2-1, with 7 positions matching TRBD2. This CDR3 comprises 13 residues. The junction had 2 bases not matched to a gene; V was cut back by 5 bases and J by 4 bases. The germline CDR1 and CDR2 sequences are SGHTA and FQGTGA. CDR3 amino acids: CASSSGNYNEQFF. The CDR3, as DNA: TGTGCCAGCAGCAGCGGGAATTACAATGAGCAGTTCTTC.

CDR3 in DNA: TGTGCCAGCAGTTACGCAGGGCGGTGGGGGAGCAATCAGCCCCAGCATTTT. Amino acids: CASSYAGRWGSNQPQHF. The gene calls are TRBV6-2 or TRBV6-3 and TRBJ1-5; possible D gene TRBD1, 5 bases. Germline V lookup: CDR1 MNHEY, CDR2 SVGEGT. The CDR3 is made up of 17 amino acids. V lost 2 bases, J lost 1 base, and 15 bases lay in between.

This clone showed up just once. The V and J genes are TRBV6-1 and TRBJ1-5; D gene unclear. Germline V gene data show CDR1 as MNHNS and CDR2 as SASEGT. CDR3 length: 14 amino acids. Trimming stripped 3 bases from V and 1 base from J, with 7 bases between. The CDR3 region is CASSEVGSNQPQHF. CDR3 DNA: TGTGCCAGCAGTGAGGTTGGGAGCAATCAGCCCCAGCATTTT.

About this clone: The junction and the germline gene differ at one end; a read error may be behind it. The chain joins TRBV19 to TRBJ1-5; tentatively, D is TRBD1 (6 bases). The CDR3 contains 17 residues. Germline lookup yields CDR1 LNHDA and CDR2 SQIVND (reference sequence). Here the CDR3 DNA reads TGTGCCAGTAGTACTACACAGGGCTTGTTTAGCGATCAGCCCCAGCATTTT. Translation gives CASSTTQGLFSDQPQHF.

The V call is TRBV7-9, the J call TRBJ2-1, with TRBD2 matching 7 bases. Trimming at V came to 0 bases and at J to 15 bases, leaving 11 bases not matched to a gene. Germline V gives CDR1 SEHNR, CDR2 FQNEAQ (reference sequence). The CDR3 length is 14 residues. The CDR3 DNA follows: TGTGCCAGCAGCTTAGCTGCGGGAGAGCCACGGTCGTTCTTC. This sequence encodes CASSLAAGEPRSFF.

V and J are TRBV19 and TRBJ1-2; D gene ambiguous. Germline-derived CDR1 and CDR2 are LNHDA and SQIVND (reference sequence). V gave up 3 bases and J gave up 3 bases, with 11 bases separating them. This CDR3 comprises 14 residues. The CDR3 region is CASSIESGDYGYTF. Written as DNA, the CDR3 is TGTGCCAGTAGTATTGAGTCAGGCGACTATGGCTACACCTTC.

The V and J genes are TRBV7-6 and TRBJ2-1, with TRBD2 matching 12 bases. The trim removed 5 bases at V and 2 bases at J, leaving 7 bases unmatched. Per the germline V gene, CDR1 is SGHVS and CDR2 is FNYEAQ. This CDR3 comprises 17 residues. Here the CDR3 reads CASSHWTSGKPYNEQFF. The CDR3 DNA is TGTGCCAGCAGCCACTGGACTAGCGGGAAACCCTACAATGAGCAGTTCTTC.

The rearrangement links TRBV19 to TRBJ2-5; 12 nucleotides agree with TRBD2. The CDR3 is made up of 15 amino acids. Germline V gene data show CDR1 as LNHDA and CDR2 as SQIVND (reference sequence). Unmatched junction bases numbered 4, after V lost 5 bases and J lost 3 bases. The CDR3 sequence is CASSGRLAGEETQYF. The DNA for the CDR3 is TGTGCCAGTAGTGGGAGACTAGCGGGGGAAGAGACCCAGTACTTC.